Presented here are 15 T cell receptor beta chains from one specimen sequenced in a study of blood T cell repertoires in COVID-19. Generated by immunoSEQ multiplex PCR, the TCRdb table keeps only in-frame clones and is missing some. The data contain about 160,000 clones, roughly 83% of them singletons. Sequences were obtained from peripheral blood. Every receptor here comes from an elderly woman with active or convalescent COVID-19.

Note on this clone: A junction end diverges from the germline sequence, so it may reflect a read error. The chain uses TRBV5-1 and TRBJ1-1; D unclear. This CDR3 is built from 14 residues. In germline, CDR1 is SGHRS, CDR2 YFSETQ. In DNA form, the CDR3 reads TGCGCCAGCAGCCCCGGCCAACCGGGAACTGAAGTTTTCTTT. Translated, it gives CASSPGQPGTEVFF.

This sequence joins TRBV6-2 or TRBV6-3 and TRBJ1-5; 7 bases fit TRBD1. The ends lost 2 bases at V and 3 bases at J; junction bases unmatched: 4. Looked up from germline, CDR1 is MNHEY and CDR2 is SVGEGT. The CDR3 loop spans 15 amino acids. The CDR3: CASSYTTGFNQPQHF. The CDR3, as DNA: TGTGCCAGCAGTTACACGACAGGGTTCAATCAGCCCCAGCATTTT.

This clone was observed once. The J gene is TRBJ1-1, the V gene TRBV29-1, with D possibly TRBD1 on 5 matching bases. V lost 7 bases to trimming and J lost 1 base, with 13 bases between them. The CDR3 length is 13 residues. Germline V gives CDR1 SQVTM, CDR2 ANQGSEA. As DNA, the CDR3 is TGCAGCGCCGTGGGGGGAGCGAACACTGAAGCTTTCTTT. It codes for CSAVGGANTEAFF.

This clone was seen a handful of times. The chain is built from TRBV11-2 and TRBJ1-2; 7 nucleotides agree with TRBD1. This CDR3 region has 14 residues. Germline trimming cut 5 bases from V and 4 bases from J; bases unmatched to any gene: 7. CDR1 is SGHAT and CDR2 is FQNNGV in the germline V gene. The CDR3 DNA reads TGTGCCAGCAGCCGATCGACAGGGTCCTATGGCTACACCTTC. Amino acid sequence: CASSRSTGSYGYTF.

V usage is TRBV10-3 and J usage is TRBJ1-5, with TRBD1 matching 7 bases. V trimming: 4 bases; J trimming: 0 bases; junction bases outside the gene matches: 3. CDR1 and CDR2 from the germline V gene are ENHRY and SYGVKD. CDR3 length: 15 residues. This CDR3 is CAISGTGGSNQPQHF. The CDR3 coding sequence is TGTGCCATCAGTGGGACAGGAGGTAGCAATCAGCCCCAGCATTTT.

V gene TRBV14 combines with J gene TRBJ2-1, with 8 bases fitting TRBD1. This CDR3 has 16 amino acids. With 2 bases clipped from V and 4 bases from J, the junction kept 7 bases outside the gene matches. In germline, CDR1 is SGHDN, CDR2 FVKESK. CDR3 sequence reads: CASSQLTGVPYNEQFF. The CDR3 nucleotides are TGTGCCAGCAGCCAACTGACAGGGGTACCATACAATGAGCAGTTCTTC.

V gene TRBV11-2 combines with J gene TRBJ1-3; no reliable D call. The V end lost 5 bases, the J end lost 0 bases, and 11 bases lay between the germline ends. CDR3 size: 15 residues. From germline, CDR1 is SGHAT and CDR2 FQNNGV. CDR3: CASSPRLSSGNTIYF. CDR3 DNA sequence: TGTGCCAGCAGCCCCCGACTGTCCTCTGGAAACACCATATATTTT.

This chain joins TRBV28 and TRBJ2-1; 15 nucleotides agree with TRBD2. The CDR3 runs to 17 residues. J was trimmed by 0 bases and V by 10 bases; bases with no gene match: 7. In germline, CDR1 is MDHEN, CDR2 SYDVKM. The CDR3 spells CATIGTSGGSSYNEQFF. Written as DNA, the CDR3 is TGTGCCACCATAGGGACTAGCGGGGGGAGCTCCTACAATGAGCAGTTCTTC.

This chain links TRBV10-2 with TRBJ1-1; D gene uncertain. The V gene lost 4 bases and the J gene lost 0 bases, with 6 bases spanning the gap. The CDR3 is 13 residues long. The germline V gene has CDR1 WSHSY and CDR2 SAAADI. This CDR3 is CASSGQLNTEAFF. CDR3 sequence (DNA): TGCGCCAGCAGTGGGCAGTTGAACACTGAAGCTTTCTTT.

The chain employs TRBV6-2 or TRBV6-3 and TRBJ2-1, with D possibly being TRBD1 (5 bases). The CDR3 is 16 amino acids. Trimming removed 6 bases at V and 15 bases at J, with 30 bases between. The germline V gene encodes CDR1 MNHEY and CDR2 SVGEGT. The CDR3 coding sequence is TGTGCCAGCAGCACAGTGGGTAGCATGACAGCTCGGCGCTTGTTCTTC. Amino acid sequence: CASSTVGSMTARRLFF.

This rearrangement joins TRBV27 to TRBJ1-4; 8 bases match TRBD1. The CDR3 length is 13 residues. After removal of 10 bases from V and 7 bases from J, the junction contained 8 bases not matched to a gene. Germline CDR1 MNHEY, CDR2 SMNVEV (reference sequence). The CDR3 DNA reads TGTGCCACCTCGCCACAGGGGGGTGAAAAACTGTTTTTT. It translates to CATSPQGGEKLFF.

The rearrangement links TRBV4-3 to TRBJ1-1; 7 nucleotides agree with TRBD1. The germline CDR1 and CDR2 sequences are LGHNA and YSLEER. J gave up 3 bases and V 1 base, and 8 bases lay outside the gene matches. This CDR3 comprises 16 residues. The CDR3 DNA follows: TGCGCCAGCAGCCAAGGGGTCAGGGGGGTGTACACTGAAGCTTTCTTT. This encodes CASSQGVRGVYTEAFF.

The chain joins TRBV6-5 to TRBJ2-7; no definite D call. The CDR3 runs to 11 residues. CDR1 and CDR2 from the germline V gene are MNHEY and SVGAGI. Trimming removed 6 bases from V and 6 bases from J, with 9 bases in between. The CDR3 nucleotides are TGTGCCAGCAGCGCTATAAGCGAGCAGTACTTC. Protein: CASSAISEQYF.

V is TRBV3-1 (or the pseudogene TRBV3-2) and J is TRBJ1-2; 7 bases agree with TRBD1. The length of the CDR3 is 15 residues. V dropped 6 bases and J dropped 2; count of bases not matched to a gene: 9. The germline V gene encodes CDR1 LGHDT and CDR2 YNNKEL (reference sequence). The CDR3 DNA is TGTGCCAGCAGTCCCGGACAGGCGGGGAACTATGGCTACACCTTC. It yields the protein CASSPGQAGNYGYTF.

In its sample, this clone was seen a few times. CDR3 nucleotide sequence: TGTGCCAGCTCACAAGGGGGTGAAGCTTTCTTT. It specifies CASSQGGEAFF. J is TRBJ1-1 and V is TRBV18; a possible D gene is TRBD1 (6 bases). Germline V gene sequence: CDR1 KGHSH, CDR2 LQKENI. Trimming pared 4 bases from V and 7 bases from J, leaving 7 bases between. The CDR3 length is 11 residues.